These T cell receptor beta chains were read from a single sample in a study of glioma-infiltrating T cells. TCRdb itself ran the multiplex PCR reads through MiXCR, one entry per CDR3 protein. Of roughly 120,000 distinct CDR3 sequences in the sample, less than 30% were seen once. Sequenced input: glioma tissue, nonneoplastic brain tissue, or PBMCs (not recorded which). All receptors come from a human donor with low-grade glioma or glioblastoma, undergoing nonglioma brain surgery, or in good health (not recorded which). CDR3s include the opening cysteine and the closing phenylalanine or tryptophan. The order of the fields is D gene, V gene, J gene, clone size, CDR3 DNA, CDR3 protein. D genes are given only for firm matches. Expanded clones are given a class, and other clones once, few, many or no size at all.

NA	TRBV12-3/TRBV12-4	TRBJ1-1	many	TGTGCCAGCAGTTTAGCACTGGAGAGGATCGAAGCTTTCTTT	CASSLALERIEAFF
TRBD1	TRBV5-1	TRBJ2-5	NA	TGCGCCAGCAGCGCGGGACAGGCCCAAGAGACCCAGTACTTC	CASSAGQAQETQYF
NA	TRBV5-4	TRBJ1-1	NA	TGTGCCAGCAGCTTCAACAGGGAAAAGGTTGTAGGGAACACTGAAGCTTTCTTT	CASSFNREKVVGNTEAFF
TRBD1	TRBV5-1	TRBJ2-1	NA	TGCGCCAGCAGCCCGGACAGGGCCTACGAGCAGTTCTTC	CASSPDRAYEQFF
NA	TRBV5-4	TRBJ1-2	many	TGTGCCAGCAGCTTGGTGACGGTAACCCTAGGCTATGGCTACACCTTC	CASSLVTVTLGYGYTF
NA	TRBV7-2	TRBJ1-5	many	TGTGCCAGCAGCTTAGCGGGGGAAGGTCAGCCCCAGCATTTT	CASSLAGEGQPQHF
TRBD1	TRBV7-9	TRBJ1-1	many	TGTGCCAGCAGCCCCGGAAAGACAGGGAACATGAACACTGAAGCTTTCTTT	CASSPGKTGNMNTEAFF
NA	TRBV5-1	TRBJ2-7	few	TGCGCCAGCAGCTTGGGGGGGGCTCCCGAGCAGTACTTC	CASSLGGAPEQYF
NA	TRBV15	TRBJ2-3	many	TGTGCCACCACCCCGGACACTAGCACAGATACGCAGTATTTT	CATTPDTSTDTQYF
NA	TRBV14	TRBJ1-2	NA	TGTGCCAGCAGCCAGACAGCTAACTATGGCTACACCTTC	CASSQTANYGYTF
NA	TRBV3-1	TRBJ2-2	many	TGTGCCAGCAGCCATTACGGGAGCTCATCCGGGGAGCTGTTTTTT	CASSHYGSSSGELFF
TRBD2	TRBV4-2	TRBJ2-1	many	TGTGCCAGCAGCCAAGACCGACTAGCGTACAATGAGCAGTTCTTC	CASSQDRLAYNEQFF
TRBD2	TRBV7-2	TRBJ2-1	many	TGTGCCAGCAGCCCCCGGGCCATAGCGGGTAGTGAGCAGTTCTTC	CASSPRAIAGSEQFF
TRBD1	TRBV7-9	TRBJ1-2	many	TGTGCCAGCAGCCTGGGACAGAACTATGGCTACACCTTC	CASSLGQNYGYTF
NA	TRBV5-5	TRBJ2-1	few	TGTGCCAGCAGCTTGGAACAGGTGTACTCCTACAATGAGCAGTTCTTC	CASSLEQVYSYNEQFF
NA	TRBV9	TRBJ2-3	many	TGTGCCAGCAGTCCCTATGGCCTTCGCACAGATACGCAGTATTTT	CASSPYGLRTDTQYF
NA	TRBV7-2	TRBJ1-3	few	TGTGCCAGCAGCTTCAACCCTGGGAGCTCTGGAAACACCATATATTTT	CASSFNPGSSGNTIYF
NA	TRBV7-8	TRBJ2-1	many	TGTGCCAGCAGTTTAATGGGGGCGTTAGGGGAGCAGTTCTTC	CASSLMGALGEQFF
TRBD1	TRBV28	TRBJ2-3	many	TGTGCCAGCACTGGGACAGGGGCAGATACGCAGTATTTT	CASTGTGADTQYF
NA	TRBV19	TRBJ1-6	many	TGTGCCAGTAGTATGACCACGAGCTCCTATAATTCACCCCTCCACTTT	CASSMTTSSYNSPLHF
TRBD2	TRBV5-1	TRBJ2-5	few	TGCGCCAGCAGCTTGAGGCCACTAGCGAACCAAGAGACCCAGTACTTC	CASSLRPLANQETQYF
NA	TRBV4-1	TRBJ1-5	NA	TGCGCCAGCAGCCAAGAGGGTATGGGCAATCAGCCCCAGCATTTT	CASSQEGMGNQPQHF
NA	TRBV2	TRBJ2-5	many	TGTGCCAGCAGTGAGGCGCTCCTCATTAGTGTCCAGTACTTC	CASSEALLISVQYF
NA	TRBV28	TRBJ1-2	many	TGTGCCAGCAGATTCCAGGACCCCTCGGGCTACACCTTC	CASRFQDPSGYTF
NA	TRBV7-2	TRBJ1-5	many	TGTGCCAGCAGCTCCGTAAAGAGTCAGCCCCAGCATTTT	CASSSVKSQPQHF
NA	TRBV20-1	TRBJ2-3	few	TGCAGTGCTAGTGCAGTCCACAAGGATACGCAGTATTTT	CSASAVHKDTQYF
NA	TRBV4-3	TRBJ2-7	few	TGCGCCAGCAGCCAAGGAAGGCCGAACGAGCAGTACTTC	CASSQGRPNEQYF
NA	TRBV18	TRBJ2-5	many	TGTGCCAGCTCACCCAGGGATTTGGAGACCCAGTACTTC	CASSPRDLETQYF
NA	TRBV6-1	TRBJ2-1	many	TGTGCCAGCAGTAACCCCACCAATGAGCAGTTCTTC	CASSNPTNEQFF